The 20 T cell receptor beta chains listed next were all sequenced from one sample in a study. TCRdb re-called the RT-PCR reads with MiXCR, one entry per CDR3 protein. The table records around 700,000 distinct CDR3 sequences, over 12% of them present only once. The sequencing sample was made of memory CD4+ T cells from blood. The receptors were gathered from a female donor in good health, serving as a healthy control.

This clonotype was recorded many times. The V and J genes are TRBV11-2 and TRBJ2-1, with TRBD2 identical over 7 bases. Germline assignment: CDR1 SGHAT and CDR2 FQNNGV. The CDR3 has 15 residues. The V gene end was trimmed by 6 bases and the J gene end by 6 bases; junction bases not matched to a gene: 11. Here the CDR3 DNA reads TGTGCCAGCAGGCCAGCGGGACTAACCGTCAATGAGCAGTTCTTC. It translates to CASRPAGLTVNEQFF. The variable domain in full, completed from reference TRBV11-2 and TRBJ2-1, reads EAGVAQSPRYKIIEKRQSVAFWCNPISGHATLYWYQQILGQGPKLLIQFQNNGVVDDSQLPKDRFSAERLKGVDSTLKIQPAKLEDSAVYLCASRPAGLTVNEQFFGPGTRLTVL.

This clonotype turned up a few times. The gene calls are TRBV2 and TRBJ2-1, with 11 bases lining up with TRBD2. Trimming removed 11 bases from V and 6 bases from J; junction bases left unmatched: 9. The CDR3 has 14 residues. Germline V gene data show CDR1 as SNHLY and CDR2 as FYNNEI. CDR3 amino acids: CAGGGTSGFNEQFF. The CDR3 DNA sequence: TGTGCCGGGGGAGGGACTAGCGGATTCAATGAGCAGTTCTTC. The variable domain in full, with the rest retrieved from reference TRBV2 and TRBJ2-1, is EPEVTQTPSHQVTQMGQEVILRCVPISNHLYFYWYRQILGQKVEFLVSFYNNEISEKSEIFDDQFSVERPDGSNFTLKIRSTKLEDSAMYFCAGGGTSGFNEQFFGPGTRLTVL.

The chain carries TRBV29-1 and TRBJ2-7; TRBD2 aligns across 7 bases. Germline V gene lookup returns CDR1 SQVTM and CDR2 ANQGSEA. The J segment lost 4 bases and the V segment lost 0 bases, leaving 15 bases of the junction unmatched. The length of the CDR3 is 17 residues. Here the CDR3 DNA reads TGCAGCGTTGAAGACCCGCGGATCGGCGGGAGTGGGTACGAGCAGTACTTC. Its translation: CSVEDPRIGGSGYEQYF.

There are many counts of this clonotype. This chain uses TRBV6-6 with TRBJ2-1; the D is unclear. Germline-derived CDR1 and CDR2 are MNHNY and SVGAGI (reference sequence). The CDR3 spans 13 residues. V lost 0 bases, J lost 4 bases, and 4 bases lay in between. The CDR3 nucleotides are TGTGCCAGCAGTTACTCTTTGTACAATGAGCAGTTCTTC. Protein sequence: CASSYSLYNEQFF.

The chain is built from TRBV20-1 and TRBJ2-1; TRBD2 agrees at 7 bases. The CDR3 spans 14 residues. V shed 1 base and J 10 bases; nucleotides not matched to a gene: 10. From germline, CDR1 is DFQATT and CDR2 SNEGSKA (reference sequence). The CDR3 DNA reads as TGCAGTGCTAGAGTTGACGCGGGAGAAGGCGAGCAGTTCTTC. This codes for CSARVDAGEGEQFF.

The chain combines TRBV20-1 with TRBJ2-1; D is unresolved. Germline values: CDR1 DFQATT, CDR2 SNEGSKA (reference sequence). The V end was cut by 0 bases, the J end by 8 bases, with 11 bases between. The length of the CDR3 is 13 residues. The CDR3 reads CSARDSRRDEQFF. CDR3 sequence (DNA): TGCAGTGCTAGAGATTCTAGGCGCGATGAGCAGTTCTTC.

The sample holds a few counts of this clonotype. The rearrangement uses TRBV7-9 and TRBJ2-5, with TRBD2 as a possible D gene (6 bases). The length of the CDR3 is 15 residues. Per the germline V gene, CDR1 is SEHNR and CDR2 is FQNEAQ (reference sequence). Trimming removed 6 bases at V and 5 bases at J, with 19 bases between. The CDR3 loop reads CASSLAGKQWETQYF. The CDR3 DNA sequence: TGTGCCAGCAGTCTGGCGGGGAAACAGTGGGAGACCCAGTACTTC.

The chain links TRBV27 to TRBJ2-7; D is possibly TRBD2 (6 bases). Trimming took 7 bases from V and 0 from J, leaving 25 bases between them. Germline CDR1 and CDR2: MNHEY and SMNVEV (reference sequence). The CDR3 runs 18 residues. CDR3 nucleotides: TGTGCCAGCACTCCCTACCCCGCTTTGGACGGGAGCTCCTACGAGCAGTACTTC. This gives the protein CASTPYPALDGSSYEQYF.

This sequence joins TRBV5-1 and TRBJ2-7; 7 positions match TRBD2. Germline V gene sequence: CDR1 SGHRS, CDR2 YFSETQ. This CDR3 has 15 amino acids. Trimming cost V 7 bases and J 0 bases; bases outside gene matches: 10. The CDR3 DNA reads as TGCGCCAGCCGCCCCACTAGCGACGTCTCCTACGAGCAGTACTTC. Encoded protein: CASRPTSDVSYEQYF.

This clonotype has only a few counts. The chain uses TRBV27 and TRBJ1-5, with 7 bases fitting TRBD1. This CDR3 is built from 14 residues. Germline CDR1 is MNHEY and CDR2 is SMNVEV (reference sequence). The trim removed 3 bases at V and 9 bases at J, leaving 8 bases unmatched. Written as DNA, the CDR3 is TGTGCCAGCAGTTTCTCTACAGGGGTAGGGCCCCAGCATTTT. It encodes CASSFSTGVGPQHF.

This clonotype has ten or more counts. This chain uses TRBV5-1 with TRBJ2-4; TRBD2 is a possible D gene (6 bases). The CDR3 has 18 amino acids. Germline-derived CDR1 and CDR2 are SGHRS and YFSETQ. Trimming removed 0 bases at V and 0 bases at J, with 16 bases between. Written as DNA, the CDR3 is TGCGCCAGCAGCTTGGGAGGAGGGACTGCGTTAGCCAAAAACATTCAGTACTTC. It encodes CASSLGGGTALAKNIQYF.

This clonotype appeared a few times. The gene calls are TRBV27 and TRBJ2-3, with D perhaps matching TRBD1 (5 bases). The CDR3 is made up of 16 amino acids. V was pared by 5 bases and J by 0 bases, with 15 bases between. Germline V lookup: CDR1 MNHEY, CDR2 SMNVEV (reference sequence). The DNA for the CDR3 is TGTGCCAGCAGTCCCCATCCAGGGCGGAGCACAGATACGCAGTATTTT. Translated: CASSPHPGRSTDTQYF.

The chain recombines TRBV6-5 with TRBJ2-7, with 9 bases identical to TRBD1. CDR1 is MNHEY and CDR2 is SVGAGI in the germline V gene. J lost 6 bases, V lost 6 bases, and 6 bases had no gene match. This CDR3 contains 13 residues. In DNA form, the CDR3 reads TGTGCCAGCAGAAGGACAGGGGCCGGCGAGCAGTACTTC. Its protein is CASRRTGAGEQYF.

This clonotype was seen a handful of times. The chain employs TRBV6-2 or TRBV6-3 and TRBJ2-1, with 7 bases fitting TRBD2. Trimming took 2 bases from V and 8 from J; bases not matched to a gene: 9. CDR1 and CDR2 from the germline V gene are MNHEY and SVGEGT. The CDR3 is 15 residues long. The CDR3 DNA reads TGTGCCAGCAGTTACCCCCGGCGGGAGTTCGATGAGCAGTTCTTC. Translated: CASSYPRREFDEQFF.

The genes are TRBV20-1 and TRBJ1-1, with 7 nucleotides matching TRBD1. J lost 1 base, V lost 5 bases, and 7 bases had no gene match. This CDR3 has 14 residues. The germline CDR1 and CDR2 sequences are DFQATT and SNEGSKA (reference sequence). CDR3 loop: CSAQPTGPNTEAFF. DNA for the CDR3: TGCAGTGCTCAACCGACAGGGCCGAACACTGAAGCTTTCTTT.

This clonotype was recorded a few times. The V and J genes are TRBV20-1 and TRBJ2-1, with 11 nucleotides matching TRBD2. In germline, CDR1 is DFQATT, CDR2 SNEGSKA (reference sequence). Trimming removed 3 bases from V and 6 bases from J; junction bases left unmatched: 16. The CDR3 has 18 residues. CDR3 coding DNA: TGCAGTGCTAGCCGACCCTACCGCTCTAGCGGGAGGAGCAATGAGCAGTTCTTC. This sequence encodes CSASRPYRSSGRSNEQFF.

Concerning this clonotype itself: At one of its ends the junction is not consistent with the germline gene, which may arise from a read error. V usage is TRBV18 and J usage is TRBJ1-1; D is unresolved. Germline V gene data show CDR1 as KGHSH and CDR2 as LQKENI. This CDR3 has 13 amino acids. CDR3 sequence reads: CASSPMGNSEAFF. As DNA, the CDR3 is TGTGCCAGCTCACCAATGGGGAACTCTGAAGCTTTCTTT.

The CDR3 loop reads CASSNYRDDQPQHF. The CDR3 DNA reads as TGTGCCAGTAGTAACTACAGGGATGATCAGCCCCAGCATTTT. This chain connects TRBV19 to TRBJ1-5; weak D call: TRBD1 (6 bases). The V and J ends lost 4 bases and 5 bases respectively, with 12 bases between them. This CDR3 contains 14 residues. The germline V gene has CDR1 LNHDA and CDR2 SQIVND (reference sequence).

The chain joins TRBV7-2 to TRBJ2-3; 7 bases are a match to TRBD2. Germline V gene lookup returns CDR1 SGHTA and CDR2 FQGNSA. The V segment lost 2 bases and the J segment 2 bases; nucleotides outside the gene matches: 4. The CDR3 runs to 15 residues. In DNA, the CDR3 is TGTGCCAGCAGCTTAACAGCGGGGAACACAGATACGCAGTATTTT. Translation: CASSLTAGNTDTQYF.

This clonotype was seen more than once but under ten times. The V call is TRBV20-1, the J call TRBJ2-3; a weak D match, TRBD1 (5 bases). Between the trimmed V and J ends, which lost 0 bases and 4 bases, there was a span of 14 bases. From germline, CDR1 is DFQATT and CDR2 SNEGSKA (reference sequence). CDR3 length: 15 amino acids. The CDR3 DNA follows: TGCAGTGCTAGAGATGACTCAAGGGGCCCAGATACGCAGTATTTT. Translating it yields CSARDDSRGPDTQYF.